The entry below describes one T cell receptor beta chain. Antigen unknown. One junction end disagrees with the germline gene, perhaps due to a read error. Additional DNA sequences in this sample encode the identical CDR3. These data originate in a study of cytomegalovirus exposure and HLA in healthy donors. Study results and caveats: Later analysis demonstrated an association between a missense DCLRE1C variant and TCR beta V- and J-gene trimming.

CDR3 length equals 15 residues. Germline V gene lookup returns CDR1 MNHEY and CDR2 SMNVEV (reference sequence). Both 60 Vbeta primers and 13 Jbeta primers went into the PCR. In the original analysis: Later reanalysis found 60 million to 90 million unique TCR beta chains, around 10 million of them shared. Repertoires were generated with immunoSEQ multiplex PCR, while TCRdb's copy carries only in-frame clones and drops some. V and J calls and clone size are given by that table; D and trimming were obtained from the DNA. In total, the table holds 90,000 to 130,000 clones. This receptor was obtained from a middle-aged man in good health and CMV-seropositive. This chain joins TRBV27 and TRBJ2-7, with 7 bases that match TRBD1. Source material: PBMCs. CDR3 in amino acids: CASSAGTAGFYEQYF. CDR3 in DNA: TGCGCCAGCAGTGCAGGGACAGCCGGCTTCTACGAGCAGTACTTC.